This T cell receptor beta chain was retrieved from a study of blood T cell repertoires in COVID-19. The overall study: The United States, Italy and Spain were the sources of the acute and convalescent COVID-19 samples.

This clone was observed a handful of times. Germline lookup yields CDR1 SGHTA and CDR2 FQGTGA. This CDR3 is 13 amino acids long. Trimming took 5 bases from V and 5 from J, leaving 12 bases between them. Measured with immunoSEQ multiplex PCR; TCRdb has only the in-frame clones, and not every one. The repertoire holds a few hundred thousand clones, with over 80% as singletons. This sequence was found in a man in his 60s who had recovered from COVID-19. Sequencing used peripheral blood. This chain connects TRBV7-3 to TRBJ1-1, with D unclear. CDR3 sequence: CASSISTRTEAFF. CDR3 bases: TGTGCCAGCAGCATATCGACTAGGACTGAAGCTTTCTTT.